These 15 T cell receptor beta chains originate from one sample sequenced in a study of shared clonotypes between healthy human individuals. Sequenced by immunoSEQ multiplex PCR; TCRdb stores in-frame clones only, minus some. The table records 100,000 or so clones, 67% of them present only once. The specimen was memory CD8+ T cells sorted from blood. Stated subset: CD45RO+ cells pooled with CCR7-negative TemRA cells. The source of these receptors is a woman aged 30 to 39 in good health.

A single count supports this clone. The chain links TRBV14 to TRBJ2-7, with 10 positions matching TRBD1. This CDR3 region has 15 residues. CDR1 is SGHDN and CDR2 is FVKESK in the germline V gene. The V and J ends lost 4 bases and 0 bases, in that order; junction bases with no gene match: 3. CDR3 sequence reads: CASSPRTGGSYEQYF. CDR3 nucleotides: TGTGCCAGCAGCCCCCGGACAGGGGGCTCCTACGAGCAGTACTTC.

The rearrangement links TRBV6-6 to TRBJ2-7; D is perhaps TRBD1 (6 bases). V was clipped by 5 bases and J by 0 bases, with 14 bases between them. Germline values: CDR1 MNHNY, CDR2 SVGAGI (reference sequence). The CDR3 length is 15 residues. This CDR3 reads CASSIPDRPSYEQYF. The CDR3 DNA reads TGTGCCAGCAGTATCCCCGACAGGCCCTCCTACGAGCAGTACTTC.

The chain combines TRBV6-4 with TRBJ2-3; 8 bases are shared with TRBD2. The CDR3 has 16 residues. Trimming took 1 base from V and 6 from J; bases not matched to a gene: 9. Germline V CDR1 and CDR2: MRHNA, SNTAGT. CDR3 protein: CASSDLGLASLDTQYF. In DNA form, the CDR3 reads TGTGCCAGCAGTGACTTAGGACTAGCATCATTGGATACGCAGTATTTT.

In this sample, this clone turned up a few times. The gene calls are TRBV7-6 and TRBJ2-3, with 9 nucleotides matching TRBD1. CDR1 and CDR2 from the germline V gene are SGHVS and FNYEAQ. With V trimmed by 5 bases and J by 1 base, 7 bases remained unmatched. CDR3 length equals 16 residues. CDR3 sequence: CASSQGRTGGTDTQYF. In DNA form, the CDR3 reads TGTGCCAGCAGCCAAGGCCGGACAGGGGGCACAGATACGCAGTATTTT.

V gene TRBV28 combines with J gene TRBJ2-3, with a tentative D call TRBD1 (5 bases). Deletions cut 5 bases from V and 0 bases from J, with 12 bases between. Germline CDR1 and CDR2: MDHEN and SYDVKM. The CDR3 loop spans 15 amino acids. The CDR3 sequence is CASSPSRTSTDTQYF. CDR3 bases: TGTGCCAGCAGTCCCAGTCGGACAAGCACAGATACGCAGTATTTT.

J is TRBJ1-2 and V is TRBV5-1; D not certain. V gave up 2 bases and J gave up 4 bases, with 24 bases separating them. This CDR3 contains 18 residues. Germline CDR1 reads SGHRS; CDR2 reads YFSETQ. CDR3 nucleotide sequence: TGCGCCAGCAGCTTTCCTGTTTTACCGGGCCCCGTCCCCTATGGCTACACCTTC. Amino acids: CASSFPVLPGPVPYGYTF.

This chain connects TRBV5-1 to TRBJ2-5; D perhaps matches TRBD2 (5 bases). Germline V CDR1 and CDR2: SGHRS, YFSETQ. Trimming stripped 0 bases from V and 4 bases from J, with 7 bases between. The CDR3 totals 13 residues. The CDR3 DNA reads TGCGCCAGCAGCTTGGACAGCGGAGAGACCCAGTACTTC. This translates into CASSLDSGETQYF.

The chain links TRBV9 to TRBJ2-3; the D is unclear. This CDR3 region has 14 residues. Germline lookup yields CDR1 SGDLS and CDR2 YYNGEE. V dropped 4 bases and J dropped 2 bases, with 11 bases sitting between them. The DNA for the CDR3 is TGTGCCAGCAGCTCTAGGTCCTACACAGATACGCAGTATTTT. Translated, it gives CASSSRSYTDTQYF.

The chain joins TRBV5-6 to TRBJ1-5, with D maybe TRBD1 (6 bases). The CDR3 runs 14 residues. V lost 0 bases, J lost 7 bases, and 11 bases lay in between. From germline, CDR1 is SGHDT and CDR2 YYEEEE. CDR3 bases: TGTGCCAGCAGCTTGGGTGGGGGCGGACAGCCCCAGCATTTT. Translating gives CASSLGGGGQPQHF.

In this sample, this clone turned up many times. The same CDR3 is also encoded by other DNA sequences in this sample. The chain couples TRBV19 to TRBJ1-1; D unclear. In germline, CDR1 is LNHDA, CDR2 SQIVND (reference sequence). The CDR3 is made up of 13 amino acids. The V end was cut by 3 bases, the J end by 3 bases, with 8 bases between. The CDR3 is CASSMWVYTEAFF. Written as DNA, the CDR3 is TGTGCCAGTAGTATGTGGGTATACACTGAAGCTTTCTTT.

The chain employs TRBV2 and TRBJ1-3; 9 bases match TRBD1. The V gene end was trimmed by 5 bases and the J gene end by 2 bases; junction bases not matched to a gene: 7. Germline V gene lookup returns CDR1 SNHLY and CDR2 FYNNEI. The CDR3 length is 16 residues. The CDR3 sequence is CASSTMTGGTGNTIYF. The CDR3, as DNA: TGTGCCAGCAGTACTATGACAGGGGGTACTGGAAACACCATATATTTT.

The gene calls are TRBV27 and TRBJ1-1, with unresolved D. Germline loops: CDR1 MNHEY, CDR2 SMNVEV (reference sequence). The CDR3 extends over 13 amino acids. V was trimmed by 5 bases and J by 1 base, leaving 8 bases between them. CDR3 nucleotides: TGTGCCAGCAGTCCAAACACGAACACTGAAGCTTTCTTT. Translated, it gives CASSPNTNTEAFF.

This chain connects TRBV28 to TRBJ1-2; weak D call: TRBD1 (6 bases). Germline V gene lookup returns CDR1 MDHEN and CDR2 SYDVKM. V was trimmed by 6 bases and J by 2 bases, leaving 10 bases between them. The CDR3 has 13 residues. The CDR3 spells CASRPRGNYGYTF. The CDR3 DNA is TGTGCCAGCAGGCCTAGGGGGAACTATGGCTACACCTTC.

CDR3 region: CASSQGGRTSDPLKQYF. DNA for the CDR3: TGCGCCAGCAGCCAAGGGGGTAGGACTAGCGATCCCTTGAAGCAGTACTTC. This chain links TRBV4-1 with TRBJ2-7, with 9 bases aligning to TRBD2. The CDR3 extends over 17 amino acids. Germline assignment: CDR1 MGHRA and CDR2 YSYEKL. Trimming cost V 1 base and J 8 bases; bases outside gene matches: 15.

The rearrangement joins TRBV11-2 to TRBJ2-3; the D gene is possibly TRBD2 (6 bases). CDR1 and CDR2 (germline): SGHAT, FQNNGV. Trimming shortened V by 5 bases and J by 0 bases, and 15 bases separated the two germline ends. This CDR3 spans 16 amino acids. The CDR3 DNA sequence: TGTGCCAGCAGCGTTGGGACTGGGTCTAGCACAGATACGCAGTATTTT. Protein sequence: CASSVGTGSSTDTQYF.